This is a list of T cell receptor beta chains from one sample in a study of OX40 agonist ivuxolimab in advanced cancers. Repertoires were generated with immunoSEQ multiplex PCR, while TCRdb's copy carries only in-frame clones and drops some. The sample lists under 60,000 clones, 94% occurring once. The material sequenced was CD4+ or CD8+ T cells sorted from blood, taken in a trial of the OX40 agonist ivuxolimab. All receptors come from an adult with an advanced solid tumor such as melanoma, head and neck, liver or kidney cancer. Each CDR3 is given with its conserved first and last residue. D genes are given only for firm matches. The size entry is marked missing in some rows and otherwise reads once, few, many or a size class.

clone_size cdr3_length j_call d_call v_call cdr3_nt cdr3_aa
- 17 TRBJ1-4 - TRBV5-5 TGTGCCAGCAGCTTGTACCGGGACGGCACAACTAATGAAAAACTGTTTTTT CASSLYRDGTTNEKLFF
- 15 TRBJ1-6 TRBD1 TRBV2 TGTGCCAGCAGGCTAGGGACAGGGGGTAATTCACCCCTCCACTTT CASRLGTGGNSPLHF
- 16 TRBJ2-1 TRBD1 TRBV7-9 TGTGCCAGCAGCCCACGACAGGGCAGCTCCTACAATGAGCAGTTCTTC CASSPRQGSSYNEQFF
- 15 TRBJ2-1 TRBD2 TRBV9 TGTGCCAGCAGCGGGGGACTAGCGGGGTACAATGAGCAGTTCTTC CASSGGLAGYNEQFF
- 14 TRBJ1-1 - TRBV28 TGTGCCAGCAGTTTCCGGGGCGAGAACACTGAAGCTTTCTTT CASSFRGENTEAFF
- 15 TRBJ2-3 - TRBV16 TGTGCCAGCAGCCCGGCGGAGAAGAGCACAGATACGCAGTATTTT CASSPAEKSTDTQYF
- 15 TRBJ2-4 TRBD2 TRBV6-5 TGTGCCAGCAGTTACTCAGGACTAGCTTTAAACATTCAGTACTTC CASSYSGLALNIQYF
- 15 TRBJ2-6 TRBD1 TRBV27 TGTGCCAGCAGTTACAGGGGCTCTGGGGCCAACGTCCTGACTTTC CASSYRGSGANVLTF
- 15 TRBJ2-3 - TRBV7-2 TGTGCCAGCAGCTTAGCGGGGCTGCTTACAGATACGCAGTATTTT CASSLAGLLTDTQYF
- 17 TRBJ2-7 TRBD1 TRBV4-1 TGCGCCAGCAGCCAAGACCCCGGGACAGGGGTTACCTACGAGCAGTACTTC CASSQDPGTGVTYEQYF
- 14 TRBJ2-7 TRBD1 TRBV7-6 TGTGCCAGCAGCCGCGGGACAGGGTCGTACGAGCAGTACTTC CASSRGTGSYEQYF
- 16 TRBJ2-1 - TRBV27 TGTGCCAGCAGTTCCGTTAAAATCCGCTCCTACAATGAGCAGTTCTTC CASSSVKIRSYNEQFF
- 13 TRBJ2-1 - TRBV27 TGTGCCAGCAAGGGGGAGGGCCCCAATGAGCAGTTCTTC CASKGEGPNEQFF
once 18 TRBJ2-3 TRBD2 TRBV28 TGTGCCAGCAGTTTTGCGAGGGCGGGAGGGCCCAGCACAGATACGCAGTATTTT CASSFARAGGPSTDTQYF
- 13 TRBJ2-3 - TRBV6-4 TGTGCCAGCAGTGACGTAGGGGGGGATACGCAGTATTTT CASSDVGGDTQYF
few 16 TRBJ2-2 - TRBV28 TGTGCCAGCAGTGTCACTAGCCTTGGGGACACCGGGGAGCTGTTTTTT CASSVTSLGDTGELFF
once 16 TRBJ2-1 - TRBV6-6 TGTGCCAGCAGCTCCCTAGGGCCCGTCTCCTACAATGAGCAGTTCTTC CASSSLGPVSYNEQFF
once 14 TRBJ2-1 - TRBV7-3 TGTGCCAGCAGCCCAAAGGGGGGAGACAATGAGCAGTTCTTC CASSPKGGDNEQFF
- 15 TRBJ2-5 TRBD2 TRBV28 TGTGCCAGCAATAGGGCTAGCGGAGGACAAGAGACCCAGTACTTC CASNRASGGQETQYF
- 13 TRBJ2-6 - TRBV28 TGTGCCAGCAGTTTAGGAGGGGCCAACGTCCTGACTTTC CASSLGGANVLTF
- 13 TRBJ2-7 - TRBV5-1 TGCGCCAGCACGGGGACTTCCTCGGGGGAGCAGTACTTC CASTGTSSGEQYF
once 15 TRBJ2-3 - TRBV7-8 TGTGCCAGCAGCTTAAGGCTAGCTGGCACAGATACGCAGTATTTT CASSLRLAGTDTQYF
- 15 TRBJ2-3 TRBD2 TRBV27 TGTGCCAGCAGTTCCGGGACTAGCACCACAGATACGCAGTATTTT CASSSGTSTTDTQYF
- 14 TRBJ2-7 TRBD2 TRBV7-9 TGTGCCAGCATGCTAGCGGGAGAGTTCTACGAGCAGTACTTC CASMLAGEFYEQYF
- 13 TRBJ2-7 - TRBV2 TGTGCCAGCAGTTCTGGCTCTTCGGACGAGCAGTACTTC CASSSGSSDEQYF
- 14 TRBJ1-2 - TRBV9 TGTGCCAGCACCCAGATGGGGCCCGGTGATGGCTACACCTTC CASTQMGPGDGYTF
- 15 TRBJ1-4 TRBD1 TRBV4-3 TGCGCCAGCAGCCAAGCGACAGGGGCTCATGAAAAACTGTTTTTT CASSQATGAHEKLFF
- 13 TRBJ1-1 - TRBV11-2 TGTGCCAGCAGTGGAGGGTCCGCCACTGAAGCTTTCTTT CASSGGSATEAFF
- 15 TRBJ1-2 - TRBV5-1 TGCGCCAGCAGCTTGACCTCACGGGGGGACTATGGCTACACCTTC CASSLTSRGDYGYTF
- 15 TRBJ2-1 TRBD2 TRBV9 TGTGCCAGCAGCGTAGCATCAGCGGGATACAATGAGCAGTTCTTC CASSVASAGYNEQFF
once 10 TRBJ2-7 - TRBV27 TGTGCCACCCTGTACTACGAGCAGTACTTC CATLYYEQYF
- 12 TRBJ1-2 - TRBV28 TGTGCCAGCAGCCGCGACGGGGAGCGCTACACCTTC CASSRDGERYTF
- 15 TRBJ2-1 TRBD1 TRBV28 TGTGCCAGCAGTTGTCGGGACAGAAATTACAATGAGCAGTTCTTC CASSCRDRNYNEQFF
few 11 TRBJ1-1 - TRBV25-1 TGTGCCAGCAGTGATTTAAGTGAAGCTTTCTTT CASSDLSEAFF
- 15 TRBJ2-7 - TRBV27 TGTGCCAGCAGTATCAGGGGTTCAATTGCCTACGAGCAGTACTTC CASSIRGSIAYEQYF
- 14 TRBJ1-3 - TRBV13 TGTGCCAGCAGCCTGGACAGCTCTGGAAACACCATATATTTT CASSLDSSGNTIYF
- 17 TRBJ2-5 - TRBV9 TGTGCCAGCAGCGCAACGGTAGAAACACCCCCACAAGAGACCCAGTACTTC CASSATVETPPQETQYF
- 13 TRBJ2-1 TRBD2 TRBV2 TGTGCCAGCAGTCGGCTAGCGGGAGAAGAGCAGTTCTTC CASSRLAGEEQFF
- 14 TRBJ2-5 - TRBV2 TGTGCCAGCTCCTGGACAGATCCTCAAGAGACCCAGTACTTC CASSWTDPQETQYF
- 18 TRBJ2-1 - TRBV15 TGTGCCACCAGCAGAGTTTGGATTGCGGGAAGCTCCTACAATGAGCAGTTCTTC CATSRVWIAGSSYNEQFF
- 14 TRBJ2-3 - TRBV28 TGTGCCAGCAGCGACGGGTTTGGCACAGATACGCAGTATTTT CASSDGFGTDTQYF